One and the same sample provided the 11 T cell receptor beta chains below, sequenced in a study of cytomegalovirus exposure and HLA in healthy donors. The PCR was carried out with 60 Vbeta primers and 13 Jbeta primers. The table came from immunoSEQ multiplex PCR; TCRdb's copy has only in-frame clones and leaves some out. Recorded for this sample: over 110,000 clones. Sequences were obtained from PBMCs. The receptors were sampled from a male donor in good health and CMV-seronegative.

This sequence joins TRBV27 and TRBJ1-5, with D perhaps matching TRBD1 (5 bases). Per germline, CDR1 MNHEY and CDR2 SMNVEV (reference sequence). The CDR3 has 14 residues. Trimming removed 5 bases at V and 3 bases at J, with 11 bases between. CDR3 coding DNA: TGTGCCAGCAGTCCAGGGATGAACAATCAGCCCCAGCATTTT. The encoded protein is CASSPGMNNQPQHF.

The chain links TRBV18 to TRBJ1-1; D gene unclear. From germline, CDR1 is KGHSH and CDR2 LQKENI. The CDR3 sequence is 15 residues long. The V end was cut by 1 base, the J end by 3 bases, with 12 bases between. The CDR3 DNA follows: TGTGCCAGCTCACCACGAGGGTTAAAAGACACTGAAGCTTTCTTT. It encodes CASSPRGLKDTEAFF.

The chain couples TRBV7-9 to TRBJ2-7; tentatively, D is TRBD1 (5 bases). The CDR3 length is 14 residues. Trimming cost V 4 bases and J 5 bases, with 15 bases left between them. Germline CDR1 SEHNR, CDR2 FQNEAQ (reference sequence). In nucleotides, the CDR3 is TGTGCCAGCAGCTCTTCGACAGAGCCCCACGAGCAGTACTTC. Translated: CASSSSTEPHEQYF.

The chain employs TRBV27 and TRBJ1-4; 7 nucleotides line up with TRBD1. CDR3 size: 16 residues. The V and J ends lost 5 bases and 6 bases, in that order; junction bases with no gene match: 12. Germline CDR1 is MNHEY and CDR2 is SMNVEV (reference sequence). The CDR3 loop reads CASSLSPTGRYEKLFF. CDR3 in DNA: TGTGCCAGCAGTCTGTCCCCGACAGGGAGGTATGAAAAACTGTTTTTT.

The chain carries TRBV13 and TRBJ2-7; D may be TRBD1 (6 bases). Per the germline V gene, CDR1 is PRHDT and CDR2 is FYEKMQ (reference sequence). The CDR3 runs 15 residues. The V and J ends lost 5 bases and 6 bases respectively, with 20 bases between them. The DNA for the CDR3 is TGTGCCAGCAGCCCTTCGGGGCAGTTCAGGGGCGAGCAGTACTTC. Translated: CASSPSGQFRGEQYF.

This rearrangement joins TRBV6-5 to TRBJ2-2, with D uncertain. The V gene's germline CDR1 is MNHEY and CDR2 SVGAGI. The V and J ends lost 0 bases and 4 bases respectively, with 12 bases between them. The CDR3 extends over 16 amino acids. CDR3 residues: CASSYSTQITTGELFF. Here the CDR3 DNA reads TGTGCCAGCAGTTACTCCACGCAGATAACCACCGGGGAGCTGTTTTTT.

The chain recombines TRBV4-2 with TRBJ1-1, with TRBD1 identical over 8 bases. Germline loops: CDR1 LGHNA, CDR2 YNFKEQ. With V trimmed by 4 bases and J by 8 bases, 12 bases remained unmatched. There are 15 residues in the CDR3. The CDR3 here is CASSPSGQGWGEAFF. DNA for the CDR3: TGTGCCAGCAGCCCGAGCGGACAGGGATGGGGAGAAGCTTTCTTT.

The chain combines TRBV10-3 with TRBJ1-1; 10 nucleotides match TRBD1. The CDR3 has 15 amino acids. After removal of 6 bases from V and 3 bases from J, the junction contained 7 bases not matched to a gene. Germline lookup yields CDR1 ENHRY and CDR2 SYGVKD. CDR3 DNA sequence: TGTGCCATCAGGGGACAGGGGTCTGGGGACACTGAAGCTTTCTTT. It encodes CAIRGQGSGDTEAFF.

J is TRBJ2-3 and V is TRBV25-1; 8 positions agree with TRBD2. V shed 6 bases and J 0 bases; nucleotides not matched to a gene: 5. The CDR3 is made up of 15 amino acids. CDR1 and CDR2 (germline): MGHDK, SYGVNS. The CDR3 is CASRVSGRSTDTQYF. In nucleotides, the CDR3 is TGTGCCAGCAGGGTAAGCGGGAGAAGCACAGATACGCAGTATTTT.

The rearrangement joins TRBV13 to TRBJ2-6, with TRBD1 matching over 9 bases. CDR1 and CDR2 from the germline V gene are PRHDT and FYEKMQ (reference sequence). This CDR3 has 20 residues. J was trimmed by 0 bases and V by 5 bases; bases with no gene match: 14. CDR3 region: CASSLRGEGQGRSGANVLTF. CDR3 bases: TGTGCCAGCAGCCTCCGGGGGGAGGGACAGGGACGCTCTGGGGCCAACGTCCTGACTTTC.

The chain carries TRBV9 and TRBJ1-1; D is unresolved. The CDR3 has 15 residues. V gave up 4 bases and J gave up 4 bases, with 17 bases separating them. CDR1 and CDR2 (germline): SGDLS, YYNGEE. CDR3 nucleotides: TGTGCCAGCAGCCAAGTTGCGAGGGAAACCACTGAAGCTTTCTTT. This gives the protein CASSQVARETTEAFF.